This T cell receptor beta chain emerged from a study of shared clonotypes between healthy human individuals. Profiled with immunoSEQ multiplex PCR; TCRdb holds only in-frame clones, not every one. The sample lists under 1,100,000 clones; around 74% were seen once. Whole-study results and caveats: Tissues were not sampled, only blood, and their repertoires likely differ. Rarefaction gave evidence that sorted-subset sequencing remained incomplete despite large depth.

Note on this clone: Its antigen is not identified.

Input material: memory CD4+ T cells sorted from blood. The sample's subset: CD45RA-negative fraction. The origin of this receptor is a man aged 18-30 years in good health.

The CDR3 DNA reads as TGCAGCGTTGAAGCGGGGGCTTACTATGGCTACACCTTC. Its protein product is CSVEAGAYYGYTF. The chain joins TRBV29-1 to TRBJ1-2; the D gene is possibly TRBD1 (6 bases). Trimming left V 1 base short and J 3 bases short, with 9 bases between. The germline gives CDR1 SQVTM, CDR2 ANQGSEA. The CDR3 has 13 amino acids.